The next 10 T cell receptor beta chains were all read from a single sample in a study of blood T cell repertoires in COVID-19. Assay used: immunoSEQ multiplex PCR; TCRdb lists only in-frame clones, some missing. The sample has about 170,000 clones; 83% are singletons. Sequencing was carried out using peripheral blood. The source is a woman of 80 years or more with acute or convalescent COVID-19.

The chain couples TRBV5-5 to TRBJ1-3; D ambiguous. The V end was cut by 3 bases, the J end by 8 bases, with 12 bases between. Per germline, CDR1 SGHKS and CDR2 YYEKEE (reference sequence). CDR3 length equals 13 residues. The CDR3 region has the DNA TGTGCCAGCAGCTCCGATCCGTCGGACACCATATATTTT. This encodes CASSSDPSDTIYF.

CDR3 amino acids: CASSFDFRGGMNIQYF. The DNA for the CDR3 is TGCGCCAGCAGCTTTGATTTTAGAGGTGGAATGAACATTCAGTACTTC. V is TRBV5-1 and J is TRBJ2-4; D gene unclear. Trimming shortened V by 2 bases and J by 7 bases, and 19 bases separated the two germline ends. The CDR3 spans 16 residues. The germline V gene encodes CDR1 SGHRS and CDR2 YFSETQ.

This rearrangement joins TRBV30 to TRBJ1-4, with D perhaps TRBD1 (5 bases). The germline CDR1 and CDR2 sequences are GTSNPN and SVGIG (reference sequence). CDR3 length equals 15 residues. V lost 3 bases and J lost 7, with 18 bases in between. The CDR3 DNA is TGTGCCTGGAGGGGTAGGAGACAGTTAGGTGAAAAACTGTTTTTT. The encoded protein is CAWRGRRQLGEKLFF.

The V call is TRBV29-1, the J call TRBJ1-2, with 9 bases that match TRBD1. CDR3 size: 13 residues. The V segment lost 5 bases and the J segment 8 bases; nucleotides outside the gene matches: 9. CDR1 SQVTM and CDR2 ANQGSEA come from the germline V gene. CDR3 nucleotides: TGCAGCGTTACGGGACAGGGATTGCCCGGCTACACCTTC. Translated, it gives CSVTGQGLPGYTF. Complete variable domain (other parts from reference TRBV29-1 and TRBJ1-2): SAVISQKPSRDICQRGTSLTIQCQVDSQVTMMFWYRQQPGQSLTLIATANQGSEATYESGFVIDKFPISRPNLTFSTLTVSNMSPEDSSIYLCSVTGQGLPGYTFGSGTRLTVV.

This chain connects TRBV2 to TRBJ1-4, with D possibly TRBD1 on 5 matching bases. CDR1 and CDR2 (germline): SNHLY, FYNNEI. Trimming stripped 6 bases from V and 2 bases from J, with 10 bases between. The CDR3 covers 14 residues. CDR3 nucleotides: TGTGCCAGCAGGGGGCGAGCTACTAATGAAAAACTGTTTTTT. This translates into CASRGRATNEKLFF.

Ten or more counts support this clone. V usage is TRBV7-2 and J usage is TRBJ2-7; TRBD2 matches 11 bases. V shed 5 bases, J shed 4 bases, and the junction held 7 bases outside the gene matches. This CDR3 has 15 amino acids. Germline V gene data show CDR1 as SGHTA and CDR2 as FQGNSA. This CDR3 reads CASSPSGGSWYEQYF. DNA of the CDR3: TGTGCCAGCAGCCCTAGCGGGGGGTCGTGGTACGAGCAGTACTTC.

The V and J genes are TRBV11-2 and TRBJ1-1, with 8 bases matching TRBD1. The ends lost 2 bases at V and 7 bases at J; junction bases unmatched: 3. Germline V gives CDR1 SGHAT, CDR2 FQNNGV. The CDR3 has 13 residues. The CDR3 DNA reads TGTGCCAGCAGCTTATGGACAGGGCTTGAAGCTTTCTTT. It translates to CASSLWTGLEAFF.

The genes are TRBV27 and TRBJ1-4; no clear D. Trimming pared 7 bases from V and 5 bases from J, leaving 11 bases between. The CDR3 totals 13 residues. Germline V gene lookup returns CDR1 MNHEY and CDR2 SMNVEV (reference sequence). This CDR3 reads CASTLPLNEKLFF. The CDR3 nucleotides are TGTGCCAGCACCCTCCCTCTAAATGAAAAACTGTTTTTT.

The chain is built from TRBV5-1 and TRBJ2-2; a weak D match, TRBD1 (6 bases). Germline V gives CDR1 SGHRS, CDR2 YFSETQ. This CDR3 has 15 residues. The germline V and J ends were trimmed by 0 bases and 0 bases, with 6 bases remaining between them. CDR3 sequence reads: CASSLAGANTGELFF. The CDR3 nucleotides read TGCGCCAGCAGCTTGGCAGGGGCGAACACCGGGGAGCTGTTTTTT.

The rearrangement uses TRBV30 and TRBJ2-7, with 8 bases aligning to TRBD1. This CDR3 is built from 13 residues. CDR1 and CDR2 (germline): GTSNPN, SVGIG (reference sequence). V gave up 4 bases and J gave up 3 bases; unmatched junction bases: 5. DNA for the CDR3: TGTGCCTGGAATAGGGACAGGTACTACGAGCAGTACTTC. As protein: CAWNRDRYYEQYF.